This T cell receptor (beta chain) was sequenced for a study of T cells after yellow fever vaccination. A process of 5'RACE template switching, which added a universal primer site and UMIs, was used to make TCR cDNA. TCRdb analysed the 5' RACE reads with MiXCR anew, one entry per CDR3 protein. The table records 11,000 to 15,000 distinct CDR3 sequences, about 7.3% of them present only once. This clonotype was observed many times. This specimen consisted of PBMCs, either bulk or a sorted T-cell subset (CD4+, CD8+, memory, or dextramer-sorted; not recorded which), obtained on the day of the yellow fever booster vaccination. This TCR was recovered from a man younger than 35 who received the YFV17D yellow fever vaccine.

CDR3 in amino acids: CASSRTNTEAFF. CDR3 DNA sequence: TGTGCCAGCAGCCGGACAAACACTGAAGCTTTCTTT. The rearrangement links TRBV12-3 or TRBV12-4 to TRBJ1-1; a possible D gene is TRBD1 (5 bases). V lost 6 bases to trimming and J lost 2 bases, with 7 bases between them. This CDR3 contains 12 residues.